The present TCR beta chain was sequenced within a study of T cells in Graves' hyperthyroidism and ophthalmopathy. Study information: The authors collected peripheral blood at initial diagnosis, before any treatment.

At least ten counts were recorded for this clonotype. Researchers took RNA transcripts and amplified the TCR beta CDR3 regions from them. The study used the HTBI primer set for a first-round RT-PCR of the TCR CDR3. TCRdb passed the multiplex PCR reads through MiXCR, listing each CDR3 protein once. In the table there are some 490,000 distinct CDR3 sequences, about 16% of which are singletons. J lost 5 bases, V lost 8 bases, and 18 bases had no gene match. Germline assignment: CDR1 DFQATT and CDR2 SNEGSKA (reference sequence). The CDR3 sequence is 16 residues long. A roughly 9.3 ml volume of fresh peripheral blood provided the PBMCs.

Sequenced: blood. The source is a woman aged 25 to 45 with Graves' ophthalmopathy. The J gene is TRBJ2-7, the V gene TRBV20-1, with 10 nucleotides matching TRBD2. The CDR3 bases are TGCAGTCTAAACCTATATGGTGCTAGCGGGAGCAACGAGCAGTACTTC. Translating it yields CSLNLYGASGSNEQYF.